Following are 30 T cell receptor beta chains from one sample sequenced in a study of blood T cell repertoires in COVID-19 (dated by TCRdb to 2018 to 2021). Libraries were constructed by the immunoSEQ multiplex PCR assay. TCRdb mirrors the immuneACCESS table, restricted to in-frame sequences. Some clones are absent from its copies; in checked studies, under half trace to an unresolved V gene, and the reason for the others is unknown. The sample contains around 400,000 clones, about 89% of them found a single time. The ten largest account for 2.3% of the sample. Sample: peripheral blood. Receptor source: an older woman with COVID-19, enrolled during active disease.

This chain joins TRBV4-1 and TRBJ1-1, with unresolved D. Trimming removed 1 base from V and 1 base from J, with 16 bases in between. This CDR3 comprises 17 residues. Per germline, CDR1 MGHRA and CDR2 YSYEKL. The CDR3 DNA is TGCGCCAGCAGCCAAGGCTTCTTGAGCAATCCGAACACTGAAGCTTTCTTT. Translating it yields CASSQGFLSNPNTEAFF.

The chain is built from TRBV7-8 and TRBJ2-5, with unresolved D. Between the trimmed V and J ends, which lost 8 bases and 0 bases, there was a span of 7 bases. Germline CDR1 reads SGHVS; CDR2 reads FQNEAQ. CDR3 length: 12 amino acids. The CDR3 bases are TGTGCCAGCTCTCCGTACCAAGAGACCCAGTACTTC. Its translation: CASSPYQETQYF.

The V call is TRBV6-1, the J call TRBJ1-2; a possible D gene is TRBD1 (6 bases). The CDR3 runs to 15 residues. V gave up 2 bases and J gave up 2 bases, with 12 bases separating them. Germline loops: CDR1 MNHNS, CDR2 SASEGT. The DNA of the CDR3 is TGTGCCAGCAGTGAACATACAGGGCGAAACTATGGCTACACCTTC. Translating it yields CASSEHTGRNYGYTF.

This clone showed up just once. The chain joins TRBV30 to TRBJ2-7; 8 nucleotides agree with TRBD2. J lost 3 bases, V lost 6 bases, and 4 bases had no gene match. Germline V gene lookup returns CDR1 GTSNPN and CDR2 SVGIG (reference sequence). CDR3 length: 12 residues. The CDR3 region is CACAGGHYEQYF. The CDR3 nucleotides read TGTGCCTGTGCGGGGGGCCACTACGAGCAGTACTTC.

The rearrangement links TRBV27 to TRBJ1-4; TRBD1 is a possible D gene (6 bases). V dropped 6 bases and J dropped 8 bases, with 16 bases sitting between them. In germline, CDR1 is MNHEY, CDR2 SMNVEV (reference sequence). The CDR3 runs to 14 residues. CDR3 residues: CASRAWGGQEKLFF. For the CDR3, the DNA is TGTGCCAGCAGAGCCTGGGGGGGGCAGGAAAAACTGTTTTTT.

This chain connects TRBV4-1 to TRBJ1-4; D gene ambiguous. V lost 3 bases and J 8 bases, leaving 19 bases between the germline ends. There are 16 residues in the CDR3. The germline V gene encodes CDR1 MGHRA and CDR2 YSYEKL. This CDR3 reads CASSHPPSRPREKLFF. In nucleotides, the CDR3 is TGCGCCAGCAGCCATCCTCCATCGCGGCCGCGGGAAAAACTGTTTTTT.

The chain is built from TRBV5-4 and TRBJ1-1, with 7 bases lining up with TRBD1. V gave up 4 bases and J gave up 1 base; unmatched junction bases: 7. Per germline, CDR1 SGHNT and CDR2 YYREEE (reference sequence). The CDR3 covers 15 residues. The CDR3 reads CASSDGQVQNTEAFF. CDR3 DNA sequence: TGTGCCAGCAGCGACGGACAGGTTCAGAACACTGAAGCTTTCTTT.

The V gene is TRBV6-5, the J gene TRBJ2-4; 11 positions agree with TRBD1. Per germline, CDR1 MNHEY and CDR2 SVGAGI. Trimming took 6 bases from V and 7 from J; bases not matched to a gene: 5. The CDR3 contains 14 residues. The CDR3 spells CASSPGTGGNIQYF. The CDR3 DNA is TGTGCCAGCAGCCCCGGGACAGGGGGGAACATTCAGTACTTC.

This clone was counted once. The genes are TRBV25-1 and TRBJ2-4; tentatively, D is TRBD1 (6 bases). The V end lost 1 base, the J end lost 3 bases, and 10 bases lay between the germline ends. CDR1 and CDR2 (germline): MGHDK, SYGVNS. This CDR3 is built from 15 residues. The CDR3 nucleotides are TGTGCCAGCAGTGAATGGTCAGGGGACAAAAACATTCAGTACTTC. As protein: CASSEWSGDKNIQYF. Using reference TRBV25-1 and TRBJ2-4 for the parts outside the CDR3, the full variable domain is EADIYQTPRYLVIGTGKKITLECSQTMGHDKMYWYQQDPGMELHLIHYSYGVNSTEKGDLSSESTVSRIRTEHFPLTLESARPSHTSQYLCASSEWSGDKNIQYFGAGTRLSVL.

The chain uses TRBV7-2 and TRBJ1-1; TRBD1 matches at 10 bases. V dropped 4 bases and J dropped 8; count of bases not matched to a gene: 7. The CDR3 runs 14 residues. Per germline, CDR1 SGHTA and CDR2 FQGNSA. CDR3 coding DNA: TGTGCCAGCAGCTCAGACAGGGGGCAGAAGGAAGCTTTCTTT. It specifies CASSSDRGQKEAFF.

The chain joins TRBV4-1 to TRBJ2-3; 8 bases match TRBD1. Germline CDR1 MGHRA, CDR2 YSYEKL. This CDR3 has 18 amino acids. V trimming: 0 bases; J trimming: 3 bases; junction bases outside the gene matches: 11. The CDR3 DNA is TGCGCCAGCAGCCAAGAATATGGACAGGGTCAGGGAACAGATACGCAGTATTTT. Amino acids: CASSQEYGQGQGTDTQYF.

The chain has TRBV28 and TRBJ1-2; 7 bases agree with TRBD1. Unmatched junction bases numbered 9, after V lost 7 bases and J lost 7 bases. Germline V lookup: CDR1 MDHEN, CDR2 SYDVKM. The length of the CDR3 is 13 residues. The CDR3 region is CASTDRIKGGYTF. Written as DNA, the CDR3 is TGTGCCAGCACGGACAGGATCAAGGGTGGCTACACCTTC.

This sequence joins TRBV5-1 and TRBJ2-2; 9 bases map to TRBD2. The CDR3 spans 17 residues. CDR1 is SGHRS and CDR2 is YFSETQ in the germline V gene. The junction had 12 bases not matched to a gene; V was cut back by 3 bases and J by 6 bases. CDR3 in amino acids: CASSSRGGGGVAGELFF. In DNA, the CDR3 is TGCGCCAGCAGCTCCCGCGGGGGCGGGGGGGTCGCCGGGGAGCTGTTTTTT.

This clone has just one count. The rearrangement links TRBV18 to TRBJ1-1; TRBD1 might be the D (6 bases). Trimming left V 4 bases short and J 6 bases short, with 12 bases between. This CDR3 is 13 amino acids long. Germline V gene data show CDR1 as KGHSH and CDR2 as LQKENI. CDR3 nucleotide sequence: TGTGCCAGCTCACTTATACAGGGCCCTGAAGCTTTCTTT. Amino acids: CASSLIQGPEAFF.

This clone was seen ten or more times. The chain recombines TRBV6-5 with TRBJ1-1, with D perhaps matching TRBD1 (5 bases). CDR3 length: 15 amino acids. Deletions cut 0 bases from V and 8 bases from J, with 16 bases between. Per the germline V gene, CDR1 is MNHEY and CDR2 is SVGAGI. The CDR3 bases are TGTGCCAGCAGTTACTCGTACCAGGGTTCTACCGAAGCTTTCTTT. Its protein is CASSYSYQGSTEAFF.

In DNA form, the CDR3 reads TGTGCCAGCTCAGGGGGAGCTCAGGGGGTTGGCGAGCAGTACTTC. It encodes CASSGGAQGVGEQYF. V gene TRBV18 combines with J gene TRBJ2-7; 7 bases are a match to TRBD1. There are 15 residues in the CDR3. Looked up from germline, CDR1 is KGHSH and CDR2 is LQKENI. V was clipped by 5 bases and J by 6 bases; unmatched bases: 13.

The genes are TRBV19 and TRBJ2-7; 8 bases fit TRBD1. Germline CDR1 LNHDA, CDR2 SQIVND (reference sequence). CDR3 length equals 13 residues. Trimming took 5 bases from V and 3 from J; bases not matched to a gene: 3. For the CDR3, the DNA is TGTGCCAGTAGTGTACAGGGGGGCTACGAGCAGTACTTC. This encodes CASSVQGGYEQYF.

The CDR3 is CASSVELMGRSGYTF. CDR3 nucleotides: TGTGCCAGCAGCGTAGAGCTAATGGGTAGGAGTGGCTACACCTTC. The chain links TRBV9 to TRBJ1-2, with D unresolved. The ends were cut back, 0 bases at V and 7 bases at J, with 16 bases in the middle. CDR1 and CDR2 from the germline V gene are SGDLS and YYNGEE. The CDR3 has 15 residues.

This sequence joins TRBV7-2 and TRBJ1-6, with D possibly being TRBD1 (6 bases). CDR1 and CDR2 from the germline V gene are SGHTA and FQGNSA. Deletions cut 5 bases from V and 7 bases from J, with 12 bases between. This CDR3 contains 14 residues. The CDR3 spells CASSRTAINSPLHF. The CDR3 bases are TGTGCCAGCAGCCGGACAGCAATAAATTCACCCCTCCACTTT.

This rearrangement joins TRBV7-9 to TRBJ1-2; D gene unclear. Germline V gene data show CDR1 as SEHNR and CDR2 as FQNEAQ (reference sequence). This CDR3 spans 15 amino acids. V dropped 1 base and J dropped 4 bases, with 13 bases sitting between them. The chain's CDR3 is CASSLDVARRYGYTF. CDR3 DNA: TGTGCCAGCAGCTTAGACGTGGCGCGGCGCTATGGCTACACCTTC. Drawing the rest from reference TRBV7-9 and TRBJ1-2, the complete variable domain is DTGVSQNPRHKITKRGQNVTFRCDPISEHNRLYWYRQTLGQGPEFLTYFQNEAQLEKSRLLSDRFSAERPKGSFSTLEIQRTEQGDSAMYLCASSLDVARRYGYTFGSGTRLTVV.

The chain uses TRBV5-5 and TRBJ1-1, with 7 bases fitting TRBD1. V lost 0 bases to trimming and J lost 5 bases; unmatched junction nucleotides: 4. Germline values: CDR1 SGHKS, CDR2 YYEKEE (reference sequence). The CDR3 contains 14 residues. The CDR3 DNA reads TGTGCCAGCAGCTTGGGGAACAGGGGAACTGAAGCTTTCTTT. Its protein is CASSLGNRGTEAFF.

V gene TRBV30 combines with J gene TRBJ1-2; D is ambiguous. Germline V gene data show CDR1 as GTSNPN and CDR2 as SVGIG (reference sequence). The CDR3 spans 15 residues. Trimming shortened V by 0 bases and J by 8 bases, and 19 bases separated the two germline ends. The CDR3 bases are TGTGCCTGGAGTGTACACGGGAGCAGGCACCGGGGCTACACCTTC. This sequence encodes CAWSVHGSRHRGYTF.

The table lists this clone with a count of one. The chain recombines TRBV30 with TRBJ2-7; TRBD1 matches at 10 bases. Germline CDR1 reads GTSNPN; CDR2 reads SVGIG (reference sequence). J was trimmed by 2 bases and V by 8 bases; bases with no gene match: 6. This CDR3 spans 13 amino acids. As DNA, the CDR3 is TGTGCCAGCGGGACAGGGGCCGCCTACGAGCAGTACTTC. Translated, it gives CASGTGAAYEQYF.

The V and J genes are TRBV3-1 (or the pseudogene TRBV3-2) and TRBJ2-1, with 8 bases identical to TRBD2. The V gene end was trimmed by 1 base and the J gene end by 5 bases; junction bases not matched to a gene: 10. Germline V gene sequence: CDR1 LGHDT, CDR2 YNNKEL (reference sequence). There are 17 residues in the CDR3. The CDR3 here is CASSQGMIAGLDNEQFF. The CDR3 DNA reads as TGTGCCAGCAGCCAAGGGATGATAGCGGGGCTAGACAATGAGCAGTTCTTC.

V and J are TRBV9 and TRBJ1-3; D gene unclear. The CDR3 extends over 15 amino acids. In germline, CDR1 is SGDLS, CDR2 YYNGEE. V dropped 0 bases and J dropped 0 bases, with 7 bases sitting between them. Here the CDR3 DNA reads TGTGCCAGCAGCGTAGTAGGACTCTCTGGAAACACCATATATTTT. It codes for CASSVVGLSGNTIYF.

The rearrangement links TRBV3-1 (or the pseudogene TRBV3-2) to TRBJ2-1; TRBD2 matches at 12 bases. Trimming removed 0 bases from V and 5 bases from J; junction bases left unmatched: 5. This CDR3 region has 17 residues. Germline lookup yields CDR1 LGHDT and CDR2 YNNKEL (reference sequence). CDR3 DNA sequence: TGTGCCAGCAGCCAAGACCTGACTAGCGGGGGCCACAATGAGCAGTTCTTC. Its translation: CASSQDLTSGGHNEQFF.

The chain carries TRBV4-2 and TRBJ1-1, with 12 bases aligning to TRBD1. CDR3 size: 16 residues. The J segment lost 4 bases and the V segment lost 3 bases, leaving 6 bases of the junction unmatched. The germline V gene encodes CDR1 LGHNA and CDR2 YNFKEQ. The CDR3 nucleotides read TGTGCCAGCAGCCAGGGACAGGGGGCTGTTAGCACTGAAGCTTTCTTT. Protein: CASSQGQGAVSTEAFF.

The V gene is TRBV18, the J gene TRBJ2-1; TRBD1 agrees at 9 bases. In germline, CDR1 is KGHSH, CDR2 LQKENI. J gave up 4 bases and V 5 bases, and 9 bases lay outside the gene matches. The CDR3 sequence is 16 residues long. In DNA form, the CDR3 reads TGTGCCAGCTCAAGGGACAGGGAAAATTCGTACAATGAGCAGTTCTTC. Amino acid sequence: CASSRDRENSYNEQFF.

The CDR3 nucleotides read TGTGCCAGCAGCTTGGTACTGAGCTCCTACAATGAGCAGTTCTTC. As protein: CASSLVLSSYNEQFF. This chain uses TRBV5-8 with TRBJ2-1, with unresolved D. The CDR3 length is 15 residues. V was pared by 0 bases and J by 0 bases, with 7 bases between. Germline CDR1 is SGHTS and CDR2 is YDEGEE.

The table lists this clone with a count of one. The chain links TRBV7-8 to TRBJ2-1; 10 positions match TRBD2. This CDR3 comprises 16 residues. V lost 4 bases and J lost 7; bases outside the gene matches: 10. Germline CDR1 and CDR2: SGHVS and FQNEAQ. The CDR3 DNA sequence: TGTGCCAGCAGCTCTCCCCTAGAGCGGGGGGGGAATGAGCAGTTCTTC. This translates into CASSSPLERGGNEQFF.